This T cell receptor (beta chain) derives from a study of blood T cell repertoires in COVID-19. TCRdb's table, derived via immunoSEQ multiplex PCR, lists solely in-frame clones and lacks some. The table has 200,000 or so clones, roughly 80% seen once. About this clone itself: Other nucleotide sequences in the sample specify the same CDR3.

Sequenced sample: PBMCs or T cells enriched from blood (not recorded which). The TCR was taken from a woman between 35 and 50 years old with acute COVID-19.

CDR3 nucleotides: TGCGCCAGCAGCTTGAGGGCTAGCGGGGTTTACAATGAGCAGTTCTTC. Translated, it gives CASSLRASGVYNEQFF. This chain connects TRBV5-1 to TRBJ2-1; 9 bases agree with TRBD2. Trimming cost V 1 base and J 4 bases; bases outside gene matches: 6. Germline CDR1 is SGHRS and CDR2 is YFSETQ. This CDR3 is built from 16 residues.